The sequence of this T cell receptor beta chain was determined in a study of cytomegalovirus exposure and HLA in healthy donors. The CDR3 runs to 17 residues. Looked up from germline, CDR1 is KGHSH and CDR2 is LQKENI. The J segment lost 7 bases and the V segment lost 1 base, leaving 9 bases of the junction unmatched. PCR involved 60 Vbeta and 13 Jbeta primers. TCRdb's table, derived via immunoSEQ multiplex PCR, lists solely in-frame clones and lacks some. The top ten hold 2.5% to 3% of the sample, which has roughly 110,000 clones, approximately 81% seen once. This clone was observed once. The receptor was isolated from a woman between 18 and 29 years old in good health and CMV-seropositive. V and J are TRBV18 and TRBJ2-2; 10 bases agree with TRBD1. The sequencing input was PBMCs. The CDR3 region is CASSPRGTGEGGGELFF. CDR3 coding DNA: TGTGCCAGCTCACCACGCGGGACAGGGGAAGGTGGCGGGGAGCTGTTTTTT.